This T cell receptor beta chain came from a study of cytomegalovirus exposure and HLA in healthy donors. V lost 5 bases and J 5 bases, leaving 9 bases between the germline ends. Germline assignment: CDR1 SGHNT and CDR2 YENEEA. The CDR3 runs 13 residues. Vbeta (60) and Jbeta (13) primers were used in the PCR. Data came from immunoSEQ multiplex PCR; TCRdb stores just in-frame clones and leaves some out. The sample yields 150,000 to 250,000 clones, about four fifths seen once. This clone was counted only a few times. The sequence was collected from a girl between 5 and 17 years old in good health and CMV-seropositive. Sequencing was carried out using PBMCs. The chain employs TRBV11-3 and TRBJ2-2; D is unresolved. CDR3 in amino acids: CASSPRETGELFF. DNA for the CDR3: TGTGCCAGCAGCCCACGAGAGACCGGGGAGCTGTTTTTT.